This TCR beta chain came from a study of blood T cell repertoires in COVID-19. CDR3 length: 16 residues. Germline V CDR1 and CDR2: LNHDA, SQIVND (reference sequence). V lost 3 bases, J lost 0 bases, and 12 bases lay in between. Cohort 3 recovery required two negative PCRs, clearance, or symptom resolution. As originally analysed: Estimated nucleated cell counts came from reference gene primer amplification. Using immunoSEQ multiplex PCR, the repertoire was profiled, and TCRdb retains in-frame clones only, with some absent. That table is the source of V, J and clone size, and D and trimming were worked out from the DNA. The repertoire holds around 300,000 clones, with 80% to 90% as singletons.

The chain recombines TRBV19 with TRBJ1-5; D not resolved. Input material: PBMCs or T cells enriched from blood (not recorded which). This receptor was identified in a woman between 18 and 30 years old who had recovered from COVID-19. CDR3 region: CASSILSGNSNQPQHF. The CDR3 bases are TGTGCCAGTAGTATCCTCTCAGGTAATAGCAATCAGCCCCAGCATTTT. Together with reference TRBV19 and TRBJ1-5, the CDR3 gives the full variable domain: DGGITQSPKYLFRKEGQNVTLSCEQNLNHDAMYWYRQDPGQGLRLIYYSQIVNDFQKGDIAEGYSVSREKKESFPLTVTSAQKNPTAFYLCASSILSGNSNQPQHFGDGTRLSIL.